What follows are 20 T cell receptor beta chains derived from one specimen sequenced in a study of T cell responses to AZD1222 COVID-19 vaccine (dated by TCRdb to about 2021). Libraries came from the immunoSEQ multiplex PCR assay. Imported from immuneACCESS, the table was reduced by TCRdb to in-frame sequences with V and J called. These copies leave out some clones; in studies compared against another copy, an unresolved V gene accounts for under half, and the cause of the remainder is not known. Counted in this sample were about 190,000 clones; approximately 90% of them appeared once. The ten biggest clones cover 0.75% to 1% of the sample. The time point label, as the study defines it: baseline before first vaccination. The sample here was peripheral blood, taken on day 0 of AZD1222 vaccination. These receptors all stem from an adult in good health.

This clone was recorded only once. The chain is built from TRBV27 and TRBJ2-5; 9 bases map to TRBD1. The germline V gene encodes CDR1 MNHEY and CDR2 SMNVEV (reference sequence). This CDR3 is 14 amino acids long. J was trimmed by 3 bases and V by 4 bases; bases with no gene match: 3. CDR3 DNA: TGTGCCAGCAGTTACTGGACAGGGGAAGAGACCCAGTACTTC. Encoded protein: CASSYWTGEETQYF.

The rearrangement joins TRBV19 to TRBJ1-5, with no clear D. Germline CDR1 is LNHDA and CDR2 is SQIVND (reference sequence). This CDR3 has 16 residues. With 2 bases removed from V and 6 bases from J, the gap between germline ends came to 17 bases. CDR3 loop: CASSISRDLRGQPQHF. The CDR3 nucleotides are TGTGCCAGTAGTATAAGTCGCGACCTCCGGGGTCAGCCCCAGCATTTT.

The chain has TRBV9 and TRBJ2-7, with 7 bases aligning to TRBD2. The V and J ends lost 0 bases and 5 bases, in that order; junction bases with no gene match: 11. This CDR3 is built from 16 residues. Germline values: CDR1 SGDLS, CDR2 YYNGEE. The CDR3 reads CASSVAPVGGSDEQYF. The CDR3 coding sequence is TGTGCCAGCAGCGTAGCTCCCGTGGGGGGGTCGGACGAGCAGTACTTC.

V usage is TRBV19 and J usage is TRBJ2-5, with D tentatively TRBD1 or TRBD2 (5 bases each). Germline CDR1 and CDR2: LNHDA and SQIVND (reference sequence). Trimming pared 3 bases from V and 5 bases from J, leaving 25 bases between. The CDR3 spans 18 residues. The CDR3, as DNA: TGTGCCAGTAGTATTAGAGGGACCTCTGGAGTGGTGGAGGAGACCCAGTACTTC. Its protein product is CASSIRGTSGVVEETQYF.

Only a few counts were recorded for this clone. The chain employs TRBV2 and TRBJ1-1; 10 bases agree with TRBD1. The CDR3 is 14 amino acids. V was clipped by 8 bases and J by 5 bases; unmatched bases: 8. Germline loops: CDR1 SNHLY, CDR2 FYNNEI. The CDR3 protein is CASGDRTGGTEAFF. The CDR3 nucleotides are TGTGCCAGCGGGGACAGGACAGGGGGGACTGAAGCTTTCTTT.

The count of this clone is one. The V call is TRBV3-1 (or the pseudogene TRBV3-2), the J call TRBJ2-5; 10 nucleotides agree with TRBD2. Germline trimming cut 5 bases from V and 7 bases from J; bases unmatched to any gene: 7. From germline, CDR1 is LGHDT and CDR2 YNNKEL (reference sequence). CDR3 size: 14 residues. The CDR3 here is CASSVTGLAATQYF. The CDR3, as DNA: TGTGCCAGCAGCGTGACCGGACTAGCGGCGACCCAGTACTTC.

A note on this clone: The junction departs from germline at one end; a sequencing error may be responsible. The chain recombines TRBV5-4 with TRBJ1-1, with D unclear. The CDR3 has 12 residues. From germline, CDR1 is SGHNT and CDR2 YYREEE (reference sequence). CDR3 bases: TGTGCCAGCAGCCCAACGAACGCTGAAGCTTTCTTT. Protein product: CASSPTNAEAFF.

The genes are TRBV3-1 (or the pseudogene TRBV3-2) and TRBJ2-7; D unclear. Germline assignment: CDR1 LGHDT and CDR2 YNNKEL (reference sequence). V was trimmed by 4 bases and J by 2 bases, leaving 15 bases between them. The CDR3 is 15 residues long. DNA of the CDR3: TGTGCCAGCAGCCCCTTATTGGGAAACACCTACGAGCAGTACTTC. This sequence encodes CASSPLLGNTYEQYF.

This chain links TRBV11-2 with TRBJ2-7, with D perhaps TRBD2 (5 bases). There are 12 residues in the CDR3. Germline CDR1 SGHAT, CDR2 FQNNGV. The V end lost 4 bases, the J end lost 12 bases, and 16 bases lay between the germline ends. The CDR3 loop reads CASSSRTSERYF. CDR3 DNA: TGTGCCAGCAGCTCCCGGACTTCCGAGAGGTACTTC.

The chain joins TRBV28 to TRBJ1-2; D not resolved. Trimming pared 6 bases from V and 4 bases from J, leaving 6 bases between. CDR1 and CDR2 from the germline V gene are MDHEN and SYDVKM. The CDR3 is 11 amino acids. The chain's CDR3 is CASRSSYGYTF. CDR3 nucleotide sequence: TGTGCCAGCAGGTCGAGCTATGGCTACACCTTC.

This clone has only a few counts. The V call is TRBV4-1, the J call TRBJ1-2; weak D call: TRBD1 (5 bases). The CDR3 is 16 amino acids. Looked up from germline, CDR1 is MGHRA and CDR2 is YSYEKL. Trimming removed 0 bases at V and 4 bases at J, with 15 bases between. CDR3 sequence (DNA): TGCGCCAGCAGCCAAGATGCTGCGGGGGGTTTCTATGGCTACACCTTC. This translates into CASSQDAAGGFYGYTF.

The rearrangement uses TRBV4-3 and TRBJ1-3; D gene uncertain. Germline V lookup: CDR1 LGHNA, CDR2 YSLEER. There are 14 residues in the CDR3. The ends were cut back, 0 bases at V and 5 bases at J, with 8 bases in the middle. The CDR3 DNA reads as TGCGCCAGCAGCCAAGAGATCGGTCGAAACACCATATATTTT. Its protein is CASSQEIGRNTIYF.

This clone was seen once. This chain connects TRBV5-4 to TRBJ1-5, with D unresolved. Germline V gene lookup returns CDR1 SGHNT and CDR2 YYREEE (reference sequence). The CDR3 is made up of 15 amino acids. Trimming took 6 bases from V and 0 from J, leaving 13 bases between them. CDR3 sequence reads: CASTDDPNSNQPQHF. The CDR3 DNA reads TGTGCCAGCACCGATGACCCAAATAGCAATCAGCCCCAGCATTTT. The full variable domain, with the rest looked up from reference TRBV5-4 and TRBJ1-5, is ETGVTQSPTHLIKTRGQQVTLRCSSQSGHNTVSWYQQALGQGPQFIFQYYREEENGRGNFPPRFSGLQFPNYSSELNVNALELDDSALYLCASTDDPNSNQPQHFGDGTRLSIL.

The J gene is TRBJ1-2, the V gene TRBV4-2, with D possibly TRBD1 on 6 matching bases. Germline V gene data show CDR1 as LGHNA and CDR2 as YNFKEQ. The CDR3 has 18 residues. V lost 0 bases and J 0 bases, leaving 17 bases between the germline ends. CDR3 in DNA: TGTGCCAGCAGCCAAGAGAGACAGGTGTCCTTAGCTAACTATGGCTACACCTTC. Its translation is CASSQERQVSLANYGYTF.

The chain carries TRBV10-3 and TRBJ1-1; D unresolved. Trimming removed 2 bases at V and 3 bases at J, with 4 bases between. The CDR3 runs to 12 residues. Germline V gene lookup returns CDR1 ENHRY and CDR2 SYGVKD. The CDR3 spells CAISEGYTEAFF. The CDR3, as DNA: TGTGCCATCAGTGAGGGGTACACTGAAGCTTTCTTT.

The chain employs TRBV7-8 and TRBJ2-7, with a tentative D call TRBD2 (6 bases). The CDR3 spans 15 residues. Germline assignment: CDR1 SGHVS and CDR2 FQNEAQ. Trimming pared 2 bases from V and 3 bases from J, leaving 14 bases between. In DNA, the CDR3 is TGTGCCAGCAGCTTAACGGGGGATTCATTCTACGAGCAGTACTTC. This translates into CASSLTGDSFYEQYF.

The chain uses TRBV10-2 and TRBJ1-2; D call uncertain. Germline loops: CDR1 WSHSY, CDR2 SAAADI. The CDR3 runs 13 residues. Trimming stripped 0 bases from V and 8 bases from J, with 10 bases between. The CDR3 sequence: CASSESIGWGYTF. CDR3 DNA: TGCGCCAGCAGTGAGTCTATAGGATGGGGCTACACCTTC.

The chain links TRBV5-6 to TRBJ2-7, with 10 positions matching TRBD1. The germline CDR1 and CDR2 sequences are SGHDT and YYEEEE. J gave up 4 bases and V 4 bases, and 8 bases lay outside the gene matches. This CDR3 region has 15 residues. The CDR3 region has the DNA TGTGCCAGCAGCGTAGCCGGGACAGGGGAGTACGAGCAGTACTTC. It yields the protein CASSVAGTGEYEQYF. Filled out from reference TRBV5-6 and TRBJ2-7, the complete variable domain reads DAGVTQSPTHLIKTRGQQVTLRCSPKSGHDTVSWYQQALGQGPQFIFQYYEEEERQRGNFPDRFSGHQFPNYSSELNVNALLLGDSALYLCASSVAGTGEYEQYFGPGTRLTVT.

V gene TRBV7-8 combines with J gene TRBJ1-2; 7 bases line up with TRBD1. V shed 2 bases, J shed 7 bases, and the junction held 22 bases outside the gene matches. Germline CDR1 and CDR2: SGHVS and FQNEAQ. CDR3 length equals 19 residues. CDR3 bases: TGTGCCAGCAGCTTATGGGACAGAAGCACACCCCAGTTAGGCGGTGGCTACACCTTC. Encoded protein: CASSLWDRSTPQLGGGYTF.

The sample holds one count of this clone. The rearrangement uses TRBV7-9 and TRBJ1-6; 7 nucleotides agree with TRBD1. With V trimmed by 8 bases and J by 6 bases, 7 bases remained unmatched. Germline V lookup: CDR1 SEHNR, CDR2 FQNEAQ (reference sequence). The CDR3 sequence is 14 residues long. The CDR3 bases are TGTGCCAGCGGCGCGGGACAGATTAATTCACCCCTCCACTTT. It yields the protein CASGAGQINSPLHF.